This is a list of T cell receptor beta chains from one sample in a study of control samples from healthy donors and cancer patients. Here immunoSEQ multiplex PCR was the method, and the copy in TCRdb shows in-frame clones only, minus some. The repertoire has some 130,000 clones, 92% of them found once; the top ten carry around 2.1%. The specimen was blood. The receptor set was obtained from a woman between 45 and 60 years old in good health. The CDR3 runs from the conserved cysteine through the conserved F or W. D genes are given only for firm matches. Size is omitted from some rows. Given values are once, few, many or a class for expanded clones.

j_call,clone_size,d_call,v_call,cdr3_aa,cdr3_nt
TRBJ1-2,once,.,TRBV21-1,CASSKGITSDYGYTF,TGTGCCAGCAGCAAAGGTATTACGTCGGACTATGGCTACACCTTC
TRBJ2-1,.,.,TRBV18,CASSPQGLLSYNEQFF,TGTGCCAGCTCACCCCAGGGTCTTCTATCCTACAATGAGCAGTTCTTC
TRBJ1-2,.,TRBD1,TRBV25-1,CASSAPGQGASGYTF,TGTGCCAGCAGTGCACCGGGACAGGGGGCCTCTGGCTACACCTTC
TRBJ1-2,few,.,TRBV29-1,CSVPPSYGYTF,TGCAGCGTTCCACCCAGCTATGGCTACACCTTC
TRBJ2-7,.,TRBD2,TRBV7-2,CASSLVATSGNYEQYF,TGTGCCAGCAGCTTAGTGGCGACTAGCGGTAACTACGAGCAGTACTTC
TRBJ2-3,.,.,TRBV5-1,CASSLFGALGDTDTQYF,TGCGCCAGCAGCTTATTCGGGGCCCTTGGAGACACAGATACGCAGTATTTT
TRBJ2-2,.,.,TRBV21-1,CASSKEGQNTGELFF,TGTGCCAGCAGCAAAGAAGGGCAGAACACCGGGGAGCTGTTTTTT
TRBJ2-3,.,.,TRBV29-1,CSVAGDSTDTQYF,TGCAGCGTTGCAGGAGATAGCACAGATACGCAGTATTTT
TRBJ1-4,.,.,TRBV27,CASSLGVGLREKLFF,TGTGCCAGCAGTTTAGGTGTGGGTTTAAGGGAAAAACTGTTTTTT
TRBJ1-1,.,TRBD1,TRBV3-1/TRBV3-2,CASSQRDRDRFAFF,TGTGCCAGCAGCCAACGGGACCGGGACAGGTTCGCTTTCTTT
TRBJ1-5,.,TRBD1,TRBV19,CASSRGQGNQPQHF,TGTGCCAGTAGTCGAGGACAGGGAAATCAGCCCCAGCATTTT
TRBJ1-1,.,.,TRBV7-9,CASCASRPMNTEAFF,TGTGCCAGCTGCGCGAGCAGACCTATGAACACTGAAGCTTTCTTT
TRBJ2-3,.,TRBD1,TRBV27,CASSLSRRAMFRDRGTDTQYF,TGTGCCAGCAGTTTATCTCGCCGGGCTATGTTCCGGGACAGGGGTACCGATACGCAGTATTTT
TRBJ1-2,.,TRBD1,TRBV27,CASSPIDRDPANYGYTF,TGTGCCAGCAGTCCGATCGACAGGGACCCCGCTAACTATGGCTACACCTTC
TRBJ2-5,.,TRBD2,TRBV2,CASRGGHQETQYF,TGTGCCAGCAGGGGAGGGCACCAAGAGACCCAGTACTTC
TRBJ1-6,.,TRBD1,TRBV19,CASSPGAGQGSSPLHF,TGTGCCAGTAGTCCTGGGGCGGGACAGGGTTCATCACCCCTCCACTTT
TRBJ1-2,.,.,TRBV3-1/TRBV3-2,CASTLAGNYGYTF,TGTGCCAGCACCCTGGCAGGGAACTATGGCTACACCTTC
TRBJ2-1,.,TRBD1,TRBV24-1,CATSLRDRGYNEQFF,TGTGCCACCAGTCTCCGGGACAGGGGGTACAATGAGCAGTTCTTC
TRBJ2-5,.,TRBD2,TRBV5-5,CASSLRSSGGPYQETQYF,TGTGCCAGCAGCTTGCGTAGTAGCGGGGGACCGTACCAAGAGACCCAGTACTTC
TRBJ1-3,.,.,TRBV30,CAWSVLTRSLVGNTIYF,TGTGCCTGGAGTGTACTCACCAGGTCCCTGGTTGGAAACACCATATATTTT
TRBJ2-1,.,TRBD1,TRBV7-7,CASSLARGQGEDNEQFF,TGTGCTAGCAGCTTAGCGCGTGGACAGGGGGAGGACAATGAGCAGTTCTTC
TRBJ1-2,.,.,TRBV5-1,CASSLGPPATYGYTF,TGCGCCAGCAGCTTGGGTCCACCTGCGACCTATGGCTACACCTTC
TRBJ2-7,.,.,TRBV25-1,CASSEGSEQYF,TGTGCCAGCAGTGAGGGGTCCGAGCAGTACTTC
TRBJ2-3,.,TRBD2,TRBV5-6,CASSLDVLAGTDTQYF,TGTGCCAGCAGCTTGGATGTGCTAGCGGGGACAGATACGCAGTATTTT
TRBJ1-2,.,.,TRBV29-1,CSVEGARAGRGYTF,TGCAGCGTTGAAGGCGCTAGGGCAGGGAGAGGCTACACCTTC
TRBJ1-5,.,.,TRBV6-5,CASRGGESNQPQHF,TGTGCCAGCAGGGGGGGCGAAAGCAATCAGCCCCAGCATTTT
TRBJ1-2,few,TRBD1,TRBV30,CAWSDLGQGNYGYTF,TGTGCCTGGAGTGACCTGGGACAGGGGAACTATGGCTACACCTTC
TRBJ2-7,.,TRBD2,TRBV7-8,CASSLSQIAGGPYEQYF,TGTGCCAGCAGCTTATCCCAAATAGCGGGAGGGCCTTACGAGCAGTACTTC
TRBJ1-1,.,.,TRBV18,CASSLVPLNTEAFF,TGTGCCAGCTCGCTCGTCCCTTTGAACACTGAAGCTTTCTTT
TRBJ1-1,.,.,TRBV20-1,CSASGQLEAFF,TGCAGTGCTAGCGGGCAGCTCGAAGCTTTCTTT